The 15 T cell receptor beta chains listed next were all sequenced from one sample in a study of T cells in localized non-small cell lung cancer. Some clones are missing from TCRdb's copy, which holds only in-frame ones; the method was immunoSEQ multiplex PCR. The table shows about 34,000 clones, with 90% to 95% occurring only once. The source was peripheral blood, collected before any cancer treatment. The origin of the receptors is a woman between 35 and 75 years old with stage I lung adenocarcinoma.

The chain recombines TRBV28 with TRBJ1-6; D perhaps matches TRBD1 (5 bases). Trimming removed 4 bases at V and 8 bases at J, with 12 bases between. Germline CDR1 reads MDHEN; CDR2 reads SYDVKM. There are 14 residues in the CDR3. CDR3 bases: TGTGCCAGCAGTTCTACAGGACCCTATTCACCCCTCCACTTT. Translated: CASSSTGPYSPLHF.

J is TRBJ1-2 and V is TRBV7-9, with TRBD1 as a possible D gene (5 bases). The V and J ends lost 0 bases and 5 bases respectively, with 16 bases between them. Looked up from germline, CDR1 is SEHNR and CDR2 is FQNEAQ (reference sequence). The CDR3 consists of 16 residues. The DNA for the CDR3 is TGTGCCAGCAGCTTAGCGGTGGACATGCCAGCGTATGGCTACACCTTC. This codes for CASSLAVDMPAYGYTF.

V gene TRBV10-1 combines with J gene TRBJ2-7; 8 nucleotides match TRBD1. Unmatched junction bases numbered 6, after V lost 4 bases and J lost 7 bases. Per germline, CDR1 WNHNN and CDR2 SYGVQD (reference sequence). This CDR3 comprises 13 residues. The CDR3 sequence: CASSGAGGGEQYF. Here the CDR3 DNA reads TGCGCCAGCAGTGGGGCAGGGGGCGGTGAGCAGTACTTC.

With respect to this clone: Different DNA sequences within this sample yield the same CDR3. The chain links TRBV6-1 to TRBJ1-5, with 9 bases fitting TRBD1. V was pared by 5 bases and J by 5 bases, with 4 bases of the junction left unmatched. Germline CDR1 reads MNHNS; CDR2 reads SASEGT. CDR3 length equals 14 residues. As DNA, the CDR3 is TGTGCCAGCAGTCGCCGACAGGGGGATCAGCCCCAGCATTTT. This codes for CASSRRQGDQPQHF.

In its sample, this clone was seen once. The gene calls are TRBV21-1 and TRBJ2-7. TRBV21-1 is a recognized pseudogene. CDR3 length equals 16 residues. CDR3: CASSNEFGDTAYEQYF. CDR3 DNA: TGTGCCAGCAGCAATGAATTCGGCGATACGGCCTACGAGCAGTACTTC.

The rearrangement uses TRBV6-5 and TRBJ1-1; no clear D gene. The V gene's germline CDR1 is MNHEY and CDR2 SVGAGI. V gave up 8 bases and J gave up 1 base, with 14 bases separating them. This CDR3 is built from 14 residues. CDR3 nucleotides: TGTGCCAGCTATCCACCCGAGAGGAACACTGAAGCTTTCTTT. Translating gives CASYPPERNTEAFF.

The V gene is TRBV18, the J gene TRBJ1-1; 9 bases are shared with TRBD1. Germline V gene data show CDR1 as KGHSH and CDR2 as LQKENI. This CDR3 spans 16 amino acids. The V and J ends lost 3 bases and 0 bases, in that order; junction bases with no gene match: 5. The CDR3 sequence is CASSPRQGGMNTEAFF. CDR3 sequence (DNA): TGTGCCAGCTCACCTAGACAGGGGGGGATGAACACTGAAGCTTTCTTT. The complete variable domain, with remaining parts taken from reference TRBV18 and TRBJ1-1, reads NAGVMQNPRHLVRRRGQEARLRCSPMKGHSHVYWYRQLPEEGLKFMVYLQKENIIDESGMPKERFSAEFPKEGPSILRIQQVVRGDSAAYFCASSPRQGGMNTEAFFGQGTRLTVV.

The gene calls are TRBV4-2 and TRBJ2-1, with D hard to call. The V end was cut by 0 bases, the J end by 7 bases, with 7 bases between. This CDR3 region has 13 residues. The germline V gene has CDR1 LGHNA and CDR2 YNFKEQ. The CDR3 loop is CASSQDLWNEQFF. The CDR3 DNA follows: TGTGCCAGCAGCCAAGATCTGTGGAATGAGCAGTTCTTC.

The V gene is TRBV27, the J gene TRBJ1-1, with D unresolved. The CDR3 has 14 amino acids. Trimming stripped 7 bases from V and 0 bases from J, with 12 bases between. The germline V gene encodes CDR1 MNHEY and CDR2 SMNVEV (reference sequence). CDR3 sequence: CASTSGYLNTEAFF. Written as DNA, the CDR3 is TGTGCCAGCACCTCGGGGTACCTGAACACTGAAGCTTTCTTT.

The chain employs TRBV4-1 and TRBJ2-1; TRBD2 agrees at 9 bases. CDR1 is MGHRA and CDR2 is YSYEKL in the germline V gene. The CDR3 sequence is 16 residues long. J lost 7 bases, V lost 1 base, and 8 bases had no gene match. CDR3 protein: CASSQGQRGAGNEQFF. The CDR3 DNA sequence: TGCGCCAGCAGCCAAGGACAGCGGGGGGCCGGTAATGAGCAGTTCTTC.

V is TRBV5-1 and J is TRBJ2-1; 9 positions agree with TRBD1. Germline CDR1 reads SGHRS; CDR2 reads YFSETQ. The CDR3 contains 16 residues. J gave up 3 bases and V 3 bases, and 7 bases lay outside the gene matches. The CDR3 reads CASSSPGTGLYNEQFF. The CDR3 nucleotides read TGCGCCAGCAGCTCCCCTGGGACAGGGCTCTACAATGAGCAGTTCTTC.

The V gene is TRBV7-3, the J gene TRBJ1-2; TRBD1 is a possible D gene (5 bases). From germline, CDR1 is SGHTA and CDR2 FQGTGA. The CDR3 is made up of 13 amino acids. V gave up 5 bases and J gave up 5 bases, with 12 bases separating them. In DNA form, the CDR3 reads TGTGCCAGCAGCCTAGACAGAACGTATGGCTACACCTTC. It translates to CASSLDRTYGYTF.

V is TRBV27 and J is TRBJ1-2; TRBD1 might be the D (5 bases). This CDR3 spans 14 amino acids. Trimming removed 2 bases from V and 6 bases from J, with 13 bases in between. In germline, CDR1 is MNHEY, CDR2 SMNVEV (reference sequence). The CDR3 coding sequence is TGTGCCAGCAGTTTACGTGGGGCAGGGAATGGCTACACCTTC. Protein: CASSLRGAGNGYTF.

V gene TRBV25-1 combines with J gene TRBJ2-1; D is possibly TRBD1 (5 bases). V was cut by 1 base and J by 8 bases, with 15 bases left in between. CDR1 is MGHDK, CDR2 SYGVNS, per germline. This CDR3 is 15 amino acids long. The CDR3 region is CASSESKIRVHEQFF. The CDR3 coding sequence is TGTGCCAGCAGTGAATCTAAGATCAGGGTCCATGAGCAGTTCTTC.

In regard to this clone: One junction end disagrees with the germline gene, perhaps due to a read error. The V gene is TRBV28, the J gene TRBJ2-7, with 11 bases matching TRBD2. The CDR3 is 15 residues long. The germline V gene has CDR1 MDHEN and CDR2 SYDVKM. The CDR3 spells CASSYPRATSGGPHF. CDR3 nucleotide sequence: TGTGCCAGCAGTTATCCCAGAGCCACTAGCGGGGGTCCGCACTTC. Full variable domain (outside the CDR3, taken from reference TRBV28 and TRBJ2-7): DVKVTQSSRYLVKRTGEKVFLECVQDMDHENMFWYRQDPGLGLRLIYFSYDVKMKEKGDIPEGYSVSREKKERFSLILESASTNQTSMYLCASSYPRATSGGPHFGPGTRLTVT.